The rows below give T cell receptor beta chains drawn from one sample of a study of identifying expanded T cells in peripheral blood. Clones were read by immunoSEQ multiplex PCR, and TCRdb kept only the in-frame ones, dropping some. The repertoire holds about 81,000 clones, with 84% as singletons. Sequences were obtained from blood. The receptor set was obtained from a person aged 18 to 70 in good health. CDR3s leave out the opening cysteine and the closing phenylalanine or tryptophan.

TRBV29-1,SVEVTGAYEQY
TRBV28,ASSFGRGSYEQY
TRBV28,ASREGHLSQPQH
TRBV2,ASSEAGRAWEQY
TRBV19,ASRQGGIYGYT
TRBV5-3,ARSFLGLAEGDNEQF
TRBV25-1,ASSAGSHEQY
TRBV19,ASSIAGYEQY
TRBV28,ASSFQGAGQETQY
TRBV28,ASSKVGLAGFRLTDTQY
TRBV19,ASSIYESGKWEQY
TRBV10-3,AISESGGSSPGEQY
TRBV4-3,ASSQEGLFSYEQY
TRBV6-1,ASIGGSLDEQF
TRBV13,ASSRSTGGETQY
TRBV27,ASSVAQFGYEQY
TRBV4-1,ASSQDWGREVSMIVNTEAF
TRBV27,ASSFTSANTGELF
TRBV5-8,ASRSAGSKTTYEQY
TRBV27,ASSIWGVGDTQY
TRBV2,ASGTDFNQPQH
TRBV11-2,ASSSDRGEGNQPQH
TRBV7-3,ASSWDSNEQF
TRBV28,ASSLPLAWSTDTQY
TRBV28,ASRFSTAAADTQY
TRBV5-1,ASSLPTGVSYNEQF
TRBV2,ASSEAREVNEQF
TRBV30,AWSGRPNYEQY
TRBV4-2,ASSQELKREWSNEQF
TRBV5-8,ASSLRTGPISNQPQH
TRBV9,ASSVAGVTGELF
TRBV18,ASSPDNYNQPQH
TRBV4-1,ASSHPGLAKDEQF
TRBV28,ASSTIRVPDNEQF
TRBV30,AWRNQGGATNEKLF
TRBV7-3,ASSLSPLVGNTIY
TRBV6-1,ASDRTARVQF
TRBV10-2,ASRLAGVDEQF
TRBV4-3,ASSHGLAGDQETQY
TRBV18,ASSVPGQGGGTQY
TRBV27,ASSGVSSYNEQF
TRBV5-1,ASSLVADTDTQY
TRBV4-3,ASSQIGPINEKLF
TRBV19,ASSYNEQF
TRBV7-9,ASSSRRTASYGYT
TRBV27,ASSGLLGTGEQF
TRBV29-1,SVEFFPNTEAF
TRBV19,ASSVATHRETQY
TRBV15,ATSRGTGKAYEQY
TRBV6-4,ASSDSYWADTQY
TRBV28,ASSLRLAGGGETQY
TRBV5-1,ASSLDTVDEQY
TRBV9,ASSKEGAGSFYGYT
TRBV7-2,ASSLTSGRAVDTQY
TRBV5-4,ASSLDQGAMNEQF